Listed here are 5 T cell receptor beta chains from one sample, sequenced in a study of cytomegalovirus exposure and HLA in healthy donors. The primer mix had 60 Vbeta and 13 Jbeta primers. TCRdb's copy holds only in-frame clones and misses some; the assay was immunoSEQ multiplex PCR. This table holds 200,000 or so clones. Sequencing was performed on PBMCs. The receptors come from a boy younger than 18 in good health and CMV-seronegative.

The DNA of the CDR3 is TGTGCCAGCAGTTTACGGTCAGGGGGCCCCTACGAGCAGTACTTC. This encodes CASSLRSGGPYEQYF. The rearrangement uses TRBV27 and TRBJ2-7; 8 bases map to TRBD1. The CDR3 covers 15 residues. The trim removed 2 bases at V and 2 bases at J, leaving 5 bases unmatched. The germline gives CDR1 MNHEY, CDR2 SMNVEV (reference sequence).

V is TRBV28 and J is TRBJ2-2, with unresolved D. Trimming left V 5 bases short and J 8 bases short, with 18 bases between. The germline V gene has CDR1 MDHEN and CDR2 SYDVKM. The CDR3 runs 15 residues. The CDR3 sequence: CASSLLFPMAGELFF. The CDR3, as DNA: TGTGCCAGCAGTCTCCTCTTCCCGATGGCAGGGGAGCTGTTTTTT.

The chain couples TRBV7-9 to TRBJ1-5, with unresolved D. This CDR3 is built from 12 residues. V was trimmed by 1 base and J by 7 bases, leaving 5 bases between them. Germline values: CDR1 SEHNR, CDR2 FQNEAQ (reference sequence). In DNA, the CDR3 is TGTGCCAGCAGCTTAGGTGAGCAGCCCCAGCATTTT. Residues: CASSLGEQPQHF. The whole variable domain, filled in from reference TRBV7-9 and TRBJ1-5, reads DTGVSQNPRHKITKRGQNVTFRCDPISEHNRLYWYRQTLGQGPEFLTYFQNEAQLEKSRLLSDRFSAERPKGSFSTLEIQRTEQGDSAMYLCASSLGEQPQHFGDGTRLSIL.

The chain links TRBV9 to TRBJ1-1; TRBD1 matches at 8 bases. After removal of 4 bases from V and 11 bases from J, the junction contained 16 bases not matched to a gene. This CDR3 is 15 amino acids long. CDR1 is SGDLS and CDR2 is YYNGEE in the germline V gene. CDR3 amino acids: CASSPQTGASQRAFF. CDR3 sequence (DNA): TGTGCCAGCAGCCCCCAGACAGGGGCCTCCCAAAGGGCTTTCTTT.

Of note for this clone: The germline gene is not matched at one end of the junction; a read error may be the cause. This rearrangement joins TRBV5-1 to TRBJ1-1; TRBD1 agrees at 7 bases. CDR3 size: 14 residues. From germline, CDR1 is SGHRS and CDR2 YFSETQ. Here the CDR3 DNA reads TGCGCCAGCAGCCGGGGGCTCAGGGGGACTGCAGCTTTCTTT. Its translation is CASSRGLRGTAAFF.